This T cell receptor (beta chain) was retrieved from a study of shared clonotypes between healthy human individuals. Study details: Donors consisted of a couple of women and a few men between 18 and 49.

In the sorted-subset replicate PCRs, around 220 ng DNA, tens of thousands of T cell genomes, was used. Sequencing used immunoSEQ multiplex PCR; TCRdb keeps in-frame clones, though not all of them. The repertoire consists of about 680,000 clones, with around 73% occurring once and the leading ten covering roughly 2%. Comments on this clone: As yet, its antigen is unknown.

General study results and limits: Naive subsets tended to show greater estimated richness than memory subsets. Rarefaction revealed incomplete sorted-subset sequencing despite large depth.

CDR3 length: 13 amino acids. Germline CDR1 and CDR2: ENHRY and SYGVKD. The V end lost 8 bases, the J end lost 3 bases, and 13 bases lay between the germline ends. The receptor was isolated from a woman in her twenties or thirties in good health. The chain carries TRBV10-3 and TRBJ1-2, with a possible D match to TRBD1 (5 bases). The sequencing sample was made of memory CD4+ T cells sorted from blood. Subset defined: CD45RA-negative fraction. The CDR3 reads CAIGAGDYYGYTF. The CDR3 DNA sequence: TGTGCCATCGGGGCCGGGGACTACTATGGCTACACCTTC.